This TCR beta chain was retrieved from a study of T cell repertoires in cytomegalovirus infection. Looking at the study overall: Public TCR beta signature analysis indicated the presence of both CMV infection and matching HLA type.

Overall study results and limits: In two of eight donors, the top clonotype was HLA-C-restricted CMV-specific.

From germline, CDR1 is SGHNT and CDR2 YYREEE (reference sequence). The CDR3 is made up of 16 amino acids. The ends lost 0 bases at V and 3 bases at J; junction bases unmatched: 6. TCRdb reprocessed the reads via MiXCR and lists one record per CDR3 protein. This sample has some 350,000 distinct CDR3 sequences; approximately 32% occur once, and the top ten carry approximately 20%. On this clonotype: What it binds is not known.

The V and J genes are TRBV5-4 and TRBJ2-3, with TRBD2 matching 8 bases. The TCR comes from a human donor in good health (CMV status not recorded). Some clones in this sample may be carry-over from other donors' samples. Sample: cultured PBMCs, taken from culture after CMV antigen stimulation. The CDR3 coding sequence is TGTGCCAGCAGCTTGGTTCCGGGGGGGCGAACAGATACGCAGTATTTT. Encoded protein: CASSLVPGGRTDTQYF.